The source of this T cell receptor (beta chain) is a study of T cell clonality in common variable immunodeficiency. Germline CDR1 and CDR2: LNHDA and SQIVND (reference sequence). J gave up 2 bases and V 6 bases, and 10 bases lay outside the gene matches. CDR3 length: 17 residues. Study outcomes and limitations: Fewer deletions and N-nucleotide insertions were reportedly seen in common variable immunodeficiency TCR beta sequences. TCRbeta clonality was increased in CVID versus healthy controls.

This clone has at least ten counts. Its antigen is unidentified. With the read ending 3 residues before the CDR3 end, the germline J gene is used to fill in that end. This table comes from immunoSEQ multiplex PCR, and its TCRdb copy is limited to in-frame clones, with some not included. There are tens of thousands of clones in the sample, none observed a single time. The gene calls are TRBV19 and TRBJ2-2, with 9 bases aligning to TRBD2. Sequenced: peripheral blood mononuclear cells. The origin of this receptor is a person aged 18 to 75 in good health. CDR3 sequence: CASSKPGLATNTGELFF. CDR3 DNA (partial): TGTGCCAGTAGCAAACCGGGACTAGCTACCAACACCGGGGAG.